This T cell receptor (beta chain) came from a study of T-cell memory formation after mild COVID-19. About the research overall: Largely donor-specific sequence clusters came from a couple of donors.

In TCRdb, the 5' RACE reads were re-called with MiXCR into one record per CDR3 protein. The sample lists hundreds of thousands of distinct CDR3 sequences, about 20% occurring once. From germline, CDR1 is SGHNT and CDR2 YENEEA. The CDR3 sequence is 13 residues long. Trimming at V came to 8 bases and at J to 5 bases, leaving 8 bases not matched to a gene. The receptor comes from an adult woman who had mild COVID-19 (a few samples of this study predate the infection). Cell type and time point are not known. The specimen sequenced was PBMCs or a T cell subset sorted from them (not recorded which). The J gene is TRBJ2-5, the V gene TRBV11-3; 7 nucleotides agree with TRBD2. The DNA for the CDR3 is TGTGCCAGCTCGAAGGGAGGGCGGGAGACCCAGTACTTC. This encodes CASSKGGRETQYF. The whole variable domain, remainder taken from reference TRBV11-3 and TRBJ2-5, is EAGVVQSPRYKIIEKKQPVAFWCNPISGHNTLYWYLQNLGQGPELLIRYENEEAVDDSQLPKDRFSAERLKGVDSTLKIQPAELGDSAVYLCASSKGGRETQYFGPGTRLLVL.